This passage covers 27 T cell receptor beta chains from one sample sequenced in a study of cytomegalovirus exposure and HLA in healthy donors. A multiplex PCR was run with 60 Vbeta primers and 13 Jbeta primers. Data came from immunoSEQ multiplex PCR; TCRdb stores just in-frame clones and leaves some out. The data contain about 190,000 clones, around 86% of them singletons. Input material: PBMCs. These receptors were collected from a woman between 18 and 29 years old in good health and CMV-seronegative.

V gene TRBV11-1 combines with J gene TRBJ2-1; D is ambiguous. Germline lookup yields CDR1 SGHAT and CDR2 FQDESV (reference sequence). V was clipped by 5 bases and J by 10 bases, with 12 bases between them. The CDR3 sequence is 12 residues long. The CDR3 bases are TGTGCCAGCAGCCCCATGGCACAGGAGCAGTTCTTC. Protein sequence: CASSPMAQEQFF.

The V gene is TRBV11-3, the J gene TRBJ2-1; D ambiguous. Germline CDR1 reads SGHNT; CDR2 reads YENEEA. CDR3 length: 14 amino acids. V was trimmed by 1 base and J by 5 bases, leaving 9 bases between them. The CDR3 coding sequence is TGTGCCAGCAGCTTAGGCGGCAGCAACAATGAGCAGTTCTTC. This codes for CASSLGGSNNEQFF.

The rearrangement links TRBV29-1 to TRBJ1-2; D possibly corresponds to TRBD1 (6 bases). V was shortened by 1 base and J by 8 bases, with 26 bases between the two germline ends. CDR3 size: 17 residues. The germline CDR1 and CDR2 sequences are SQVTM and ANQGSEA. CDR3 amino acids: CSVEVWGRTDLARGYTF. CDR3 sequence (DNA): TGCAGCGTTGAAGTGTGGGGCCGGACAGATTTAGCAAGGGGCTACACCTTC.

In its sample, this clone was seen a few times. The chain combines TRBV6-1 with TRBJ2-2; TRBD2 is a possible D gene (5 bases). Germline assignment: CDR1 MNHNS and CDR2 SASEGT. V shed 2 bases and J shed 4 bases, with 11 bases lying between them. There are 15 residues in the CDR3. CDR3 sequence reads: CASSESGLSTGELFF. CDR3 coding DNA: TGTGCCAGCAGTGAATCCGGACTTTCCACCGGGGAGCTGTTTTTT.

The chain uses TRBV28 and TRBJ2-7; D perhaps matches TRBD2 (6 bases). The CDR3 is 14 residues long. Germline loops: CDR1 MDHEN, CDR2 SYDVKM. The V end lost 6 bases, the J end lost 1 base, and 13 bases lay between the germline ends. Written as DNA, the CDR3 is TGTGCCAGCAGCTGGAGGGGCGGTTCCTACGAGCAGTACTTC. This encodes CASSWRGGSYEQYF.

This sequence joins TRBV5-1 and TRBJ2-2, with 11 positions matching TRBD1. V trimming: 0 bases; J trimming: 4 bases; junction bases outside the gene matches: 5. The CDR3 spans 17 residues. Germline V gene lookup returns CDR1 SGHRS and CDR2 YFSETQ. The CDR3 DNA is TGCGCCAGCAGCTTGGCCACCGGGACAGGGGGCACCGGGGAGCTGTTTTTT. Translated, it gives CASSLATGTGGTGELFF.

The rearrangement uses TRBV15 and TRBJ2-7; 7 bases match TRBD2. This CDR3 has 15 amino acids. The ends lost 1 base at V and 4 bases at J; junction bases unmatched: 7. Germline assignment: CDR1 LNHNV and CDR2 YYDKDF (reference sequence). The CDR3 spells CATSRGPGLRYEQYF. The DNA for the CDR3 is TGTGCCACCAGCAGAGGGCCGGGACTAAGGTACGAGCAGTACTTC.

There are a few counts of this clone. The V and J genes are TRBV28 and TRBJ2-7, with 11 bases matching TRBD2. V lost 7 bases and J lost 3; bases outside the gene matches: 5. The CDR3 contains 14 residues. The germline V gene encodes CDR1 MDHEN and CDR2 SYDVKM. CDR3 loop: CASKGTSGIYEQYF. The CDR3 region has the DNA TGTGCCAGCAAAGGGACTAGCGGAATCTACGAGCAGTACTTC.

This chain links TRBV5-1 with TRBJ1-2, with TRBD1 matching 9 bases. CDR1 is SGHRS and CDR2 is YFSETQ in the germline V gene. The CDR3 has 14 residues. V dropped 3 bases and J dropped 6; count of bases not matched to a gene: 6. The CDR3 here is CASSSSGTGHGYTF. DNA for the CDR3: TGCGCCAGCAGCTCGTCCGGGACAGGGCATGGCTACACCTTC.

The chain is built from TRBV7-6 and TRBJ2-1; 8 bases align to TRBD2. Per germline, CDR1 SGHVS and CDR2 FNYEAQ. Losses at the gene ends were 0 bases for V and 0 bases for J; bases not matched to a gene: 7. The CDR3 length is 18 residues. Written as DNA, the CDR3 is TGTGCCAGCAGCTTAGCTGGCCGGGCGGGGGGCTCCTACAATGAGCAGTTCTTC. It translates to CASSLAGRAGGSYNEQFF. Filled out from reference TRBV7-6 and TRBJ2-1, the complete variable domain reads GAGVSQSPRYKVTKRGQDVALRCDPISGHVSLYWYRQALGQGPEFLTYFNYEAQQDKSGLPNDRFSAERPEGSISTLTIQRTEQRDSAMYRCASSLAGRAGGSYNEQFFGPGTRLTVL.

With regard to this clone: The sample contains more than one DNA sequence encoding this CDR3. This chain uses TRBV4-1 with TRBJ2-5, with 9 bases matching TRBD2. V trimming: 1 base; J trimming: 0 bases; junction bases outside the gene matches: 3. This CDR3 region has 16 residues. CDR1 is MGHRA and CDR2 is YSYEKL in the germline V gene. CDR3 region: CASSQGASGDQETQYF. CDR3 nucleotides: TGCGCCAGCAGCCAAGGTGCTAGCGGGGACCAAGAGACCCAGTACTTC.

The chain recombines TRBV6-6 with TRBJ2-7, with a possible D match to TRBD2 (5 bases). The V and J ends lost 2 bases and 1 base respectively, with 15 bases between them. CDR1 and CDR2 (germline): MNHNY, SVGAGI (reference sequence). CDR3 length: 16 residues. The CDR3 region is CASSYPGLRESYEQYF. DNA for the CDR3: TGTGCCAGCAGTTACCCCGGATTGAGGGAGTCCTACGAGCAGTACTTC.

This chain connects TRBV5-6 to TRBJ2-1, with unresolved D. Germline-derived CDR1 and CDR2 are SGHDT and YYEEEE. This CDR3 is built from 14 residues. V shed 4 bases and J shed 6 bases, with 14 bases lying between them. CDR3 residues: CASSRRVTVNEQFF. DNA for the CDR3: TGTGCCAGCAGCCGCCGGGTAACCGTCAATGAGCAGTTCTTC.

J is TRBJ2-2 and V is TRBV18, with 9 bases lining up with TRBD2. Per germline, CDR1 KGHSH and CDR2 LQKENI. The CDR3 has 16 residues. V was clipped by 1 base and J by 6 bases; unmatched bases: 6. CDR3 sequence reads: CASSPRLAGMAGELFF. The DNA for the CDR3 is TGTGCCAGCTCACCACGTCTAGCGGGAATGGCCGGGGAGCTGTTTTTT.

The V and J genes are TRBV5-1 and TRBJ1-4; TRBD1 matches at 7 bases. V was clipped by 2 bases and J by 5 bases; unmatched bases: 6. Germline V lookup: CDR1 SGHRS, CDR2 YFSETQ. The CDR3 is made up of 15 amino acids. The CDR3 DNA reads as TGCGCCAGCAGCTTTACAGGGGTCCGGAATGAAAAACTGTTTTTT. This codes for CASSFTGVRNEKLFF.

V is TRBV9 and J is TRBJ2-5; 7 nucleotides line up with TRBD1. J gave up 1 base and V 3 bases, and 9 bases lay outside the gene matches. CDR1 is SGDLS and CDR2 is YYNGEE in the germline V gene. CDR3 length: 16 residues. CDR3 bases: TGTGCCAGCAGCGCAGGGGACAGACCCTTCCAAGAGACCCAGTACTTC. This sequence encodes CASSAGDRPFQETQYF.

The chain recombines TRBV28 with TRBJ1-5, with D uncertain. Germline V gene sequence: CDR1 MDHEN, CDR2 SYDVKM. The V end was cut by 3 bases, the J end by 1 base, with 4 bases between. There are 13 residues in the CDR3. CDR3 coding DNA: TGTGCCAGCAGTTTGGGCAGCAATCAGCCCCAGCATTTT. The encoded protein is CASSLGSNQPQHF.

The chain recombines TRBV5-1 with TRBJ2-5, with no clear D. The CDR3 consists of 13 residues. Trimming removed 9 bases at V and 0 bases at J, with 12 bases between. The germline V gene has CDR1 SGHRS and CDR2 YFSETQ. CDR3 DNA sequence: TGCGCCACCCTCGAGAAGTACCAAGAGACCCAGTACTTC. Translated: CATLEKYQETQYF.

The chain is built from TRBV10-3 and TRBJ1-1; D might be TRBD1 (5 bases). Germline CDR1 ENHRY, CDR2 SYGVKD. The V and J ends lost 2 bases and 5 bases respectively, with 12 bases between them. The CDR3 extends over 14 amino acids. CDR3 region: CAISEDSELTEAFF. The CDR3 DNA follows: TGTGCCATCAGTGAGGACAGCGAACTAACTGAAGCTTTCTTT.

The chain recombines TRBV7-2 with TRBJ2-7; D is possibly TRBD1 (6 bases). Trimming cost V 5 bases and J 1 base, with 18 bases left between them. Germline V gives CDR1 SGHTA, CDR2 FQGNSA. The CDR3 extends over 16 amino acids. The CDR3 nucleotides read TGTGCCAGCAGCAAAAAGACAGGTATGGGGTCCTACGAGCAGTACTTC. Translation: CASSKKTGMGSYEQYF.

The J gene is TRBJ1-2, the V gene TRBV19; D is perhaps TRBD1 (5 bases). The CDR3 is 15 amino acids. The V gene lost 5 bases and the J gene lost 0 bases, with 13 bases spanning the gap. Per germline, CDR1 LNHDA and CDR2 SQIVND (reference sequence). The DNA of the CDR3 is TGTGCCAGTAGTCCTGGGGGGAGCTCTAACTATGGCTACACCTTC. This gives the protein CASSPGGSSNYGYTF.

The chain uses TRBV28 and TRBJ1-3; D is possibly TRBD1 (6 bases). This CDR3 comprises 14 residues. Germline V CDR1 and CDR2: MDHEN, SYDVKM. V lost 2 bases and J lost 4, with 9 bases in between. CDR3 DNA: TGTGCCAGCAGTTTACCGGGACAAGGAAACACCATATATTTT. Its protein is CASSLPGQGNTIYF.

V and J are TRBV6-6 and TRBJ2-7, with TRBD1 matching 8 bases. The CDR3 loop spans 12 amino acids. Germline lookup yields CDR1 MNHNY and CDR2 SVGAGI (reference sequence). Losses at the gene ends were 7 bases for V and 5 bases for J; bases not matched to a gene: 4. DNA of the CDR3: TGTGCCAGCACCGACAGGGGCAACGAGCAGTACTTC. The encoded protein is CASTDRGNEQYF.

The V call is TRBV7-9, the J call TRBJ2-7; 8 bases line up with TRBD2. V was clipped by 5 bases and J by 3 bases; unmatched bases: 3. Per germline, CDR1 SEHNR and CDR2 FQNEAQ (reference sequence). This CDR3 comprises 13 residues. The DNA of the CDR3 is TGTGCCAGCAGCCCGGGACTAGGCTACGAGCAGTACTTC. It encodes CASSPGLGYEQYF.

The chain is built from TRBV18 and TRBJ1-6, with 7 bases fitting TRBD1. This CDR3 has 16 amino acids. V lost 3 bases to trimming and J lost 5 bases; unmatched junction nucleotides: 7. Germline V gene sequence: CDR1 KGHSH, CDR2 LQKENI. CDR3 bases: TGTGCCAGCTCACCCAATCGACAGGGAAATAATTCACCCCTCCACTTT. Residues: CASSPNRQGNNSPLHF. The entire variable domain, with the rest obtained from reference TRBV18 and TRBJ1-6, is as follows: NAGVMQNPRHLVRRRGQEARLRCSPMKGHSHVYWYRQLPEEGLKFMVYLQKENIIDESGMPKERFSAEFPKEGPSILRIQQVVRGDSAAYFCASSPNRQGNNSPLHFGNGTRLTVT.

This clone turned up a few times. V usage is TRBV5-4 and J usage is TRBJ2-2; D gene unclear. V was clipped by 4 bases and J by 4 bases, with 11 bases between them. The germline V gene has CDR1 SGHNT and CDR2 YYREEE (reference sequence). This CDR3 comprises 14 residues. As DNA, the CDR3 is TGTGCCAGCAGCCTCCGACAAGGCACCGGGGAGCTGTTTTTT. Amino acid sequence: CASSLRQGTGELFF.

The chain combines TRBV4-1 with TRBJ2-1; TRBD2 matches 12 bases. The CDR3 consists of 17 residues. Germline V gives CDR1 MGHRA, CDR2 YSYEKL. V lost 4 bases and J lost 5; bases outside the gene matches: 9. In DNA, the CDR3 is TGCGCCAGCAGCCGGAAACCCCTAGCGGGGGGGAACAATGAGCAGTTCTTC. Translated: CASSRKPLAGGNNEQFF.